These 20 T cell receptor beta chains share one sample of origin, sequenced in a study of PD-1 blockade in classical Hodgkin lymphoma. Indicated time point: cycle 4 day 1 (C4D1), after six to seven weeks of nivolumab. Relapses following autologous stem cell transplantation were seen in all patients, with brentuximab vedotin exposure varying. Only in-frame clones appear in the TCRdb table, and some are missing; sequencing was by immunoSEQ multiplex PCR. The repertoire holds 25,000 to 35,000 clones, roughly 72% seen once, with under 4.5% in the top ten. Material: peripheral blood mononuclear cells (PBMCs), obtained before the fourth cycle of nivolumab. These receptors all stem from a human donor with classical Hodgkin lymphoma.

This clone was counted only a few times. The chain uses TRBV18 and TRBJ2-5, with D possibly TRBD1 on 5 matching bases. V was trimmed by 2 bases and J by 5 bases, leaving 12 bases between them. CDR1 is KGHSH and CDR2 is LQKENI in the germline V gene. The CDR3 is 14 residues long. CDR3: CASSPLGAKETQYF. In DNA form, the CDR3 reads TGTGCCAGCTCACCATTAGGGGCAAAGGAGACCCAGTACTTC.

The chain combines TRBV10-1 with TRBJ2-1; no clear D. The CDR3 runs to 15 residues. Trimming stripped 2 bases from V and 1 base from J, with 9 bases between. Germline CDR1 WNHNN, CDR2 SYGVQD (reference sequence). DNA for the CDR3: TGCGCCAGCAGTGAGGGGGTCAAGTCCTACAATGAGCAGTTCTTC. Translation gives CASSEGVKSYNEQFF.

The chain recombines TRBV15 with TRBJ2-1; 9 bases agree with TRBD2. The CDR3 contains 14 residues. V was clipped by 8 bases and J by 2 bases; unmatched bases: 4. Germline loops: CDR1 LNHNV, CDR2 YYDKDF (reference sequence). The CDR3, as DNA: TGTGCCACCGAGGGCGGGGGGGCCTACAATGAGCAGTTCTTC. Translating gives CATEGGGAYNEQFF. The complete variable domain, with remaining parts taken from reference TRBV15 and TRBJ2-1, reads DAMVIQNPRYQVTQFGKPVTLSCSQTLNHNVMYWYQQKSSQAPKLLFHYYDKDFNNEADTPDNFQSRRPNTSFCFLDIRSPGLGDTAMYLCATEGGGAYNEQFFGPGTRLTVL.

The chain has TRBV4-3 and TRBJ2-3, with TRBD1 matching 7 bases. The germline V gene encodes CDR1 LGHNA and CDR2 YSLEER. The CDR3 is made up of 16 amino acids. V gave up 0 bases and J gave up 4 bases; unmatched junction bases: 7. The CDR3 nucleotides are TGCGCCAGCAGCCAAGATTCCGGGACAGACCCAGATACGCAGTATTTT. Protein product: CASSQDSGTDPDTQYF.

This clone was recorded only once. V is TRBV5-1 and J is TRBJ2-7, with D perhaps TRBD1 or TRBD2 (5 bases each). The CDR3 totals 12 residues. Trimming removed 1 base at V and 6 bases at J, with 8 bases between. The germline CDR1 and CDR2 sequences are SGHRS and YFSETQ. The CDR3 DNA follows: TGCGCCAGCAGCTTGACGGGGACCGAGCAGTACTTC. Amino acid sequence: CASSLTGTEQYF.

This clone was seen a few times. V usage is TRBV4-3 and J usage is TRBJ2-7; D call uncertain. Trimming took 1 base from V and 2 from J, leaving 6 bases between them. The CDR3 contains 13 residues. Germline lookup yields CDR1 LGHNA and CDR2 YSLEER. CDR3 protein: CASSQGVTYEQYF. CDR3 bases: TGCGCCAGCAGCCAAGGGGTTACCTACGAGCAGTACTTC.

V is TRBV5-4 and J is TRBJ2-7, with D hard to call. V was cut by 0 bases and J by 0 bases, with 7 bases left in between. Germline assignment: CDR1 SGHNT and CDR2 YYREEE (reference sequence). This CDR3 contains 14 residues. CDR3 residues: CASSLDSVSYEQYF. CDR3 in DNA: TGTGCCAGCAGCTTGGACAGCGTCTCCTACGAGCAGTACTTC.

The CDR3 sequence: CASSLAPSGGADTQYF. CDR3 nucleotide sequence: TGCGCCAGCAGCTTGGCCCCTAGCGGGGGGGCGGATACGCAGTATTTT. The genes are TRBV5-1 and TRBJ2-3; 12 bases map to TRBD2. Trimming at V came to 0 bases and at J to 6 bases, leaving 5 bases not matched to a gene. CDR3 length equals 16 residues. The V gene's germline CDR1 is SGHRS and CDR2 YFSETQ.

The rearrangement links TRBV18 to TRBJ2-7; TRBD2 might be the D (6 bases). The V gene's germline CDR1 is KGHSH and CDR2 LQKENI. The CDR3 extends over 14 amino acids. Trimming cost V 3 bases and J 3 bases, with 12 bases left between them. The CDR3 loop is CASSPPSGLYEQYF. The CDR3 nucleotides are TGTGCCAGCTCACCTCCCAGCGGGCTCTACGAGCAGTACTTC. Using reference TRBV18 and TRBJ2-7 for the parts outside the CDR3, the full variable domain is NAGVMQNPRHLVRRRGQEARLRCSPMKGHSHVYWYRQLPEEGLKFMVYLQKENIIDESGMPKERFSAEFPKEGPSILRIQQVVRGDSAAYFCASSPPSGLYEQYFGPGTRLTVT.

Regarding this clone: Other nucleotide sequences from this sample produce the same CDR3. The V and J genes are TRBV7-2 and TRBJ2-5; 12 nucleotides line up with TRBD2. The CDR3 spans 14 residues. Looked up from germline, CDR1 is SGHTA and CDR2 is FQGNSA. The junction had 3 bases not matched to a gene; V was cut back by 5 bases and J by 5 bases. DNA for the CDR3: TGTGCCAGCAGCCTCGGACTAGCGGGGGAGACCCAGTACTTC. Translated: CASSLGLAGETQYF.

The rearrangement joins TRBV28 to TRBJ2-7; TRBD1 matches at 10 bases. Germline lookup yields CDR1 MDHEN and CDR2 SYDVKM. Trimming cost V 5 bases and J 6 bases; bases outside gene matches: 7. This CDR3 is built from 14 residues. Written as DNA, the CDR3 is TGTGCCAGCAGTCCCGGGACAGGGGACAGCGAGCAGTACTTC. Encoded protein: CASSPGTGDSEQYF. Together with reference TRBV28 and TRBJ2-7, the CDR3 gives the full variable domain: DVKVTQSSRYLVKRTGEKVFLECVQDMDHENMFWYRQDPGLGLRLIYFSYDVKMKEKGDIPEGYSVSREKKERFSLILESASTNQTSMYLCASSPGTGDSEQYFGPGTRLTVT.

The CDR3: CASSSAGGIDTQYF. In nucleotides, the CDR3 is TGCGCCAGCAGCTCGGCAGGGGGGATAGATACGCAGTATTTT. This chain links TRBV4-1 with TRBJ2-3; D might be TRBD1 (7 bases). Germline V lookup: CDR1 MGHRA, CDR2 YSYEKL. The CDR3 is 14 amino acids. V was cut by 5 bases and J by 5 bases, with 14 bases left in between.

The CDR3 DNA reads TGTGCCAGCAGCGTCGGGACAGGTCCCTATGGCTACACCTTC. Amino acid sequence: CASSVGTGPYGYTF. The chain joins TRBV11-2 to TRBJ1-2, with 8 bases aligning to TRBD1. Germline CDR1 is SGHAT and CDR2 is FQNNGV. The CDR3 is 14 amino acids. V gave up 5 bases and J gave up 4 bases; unmatched junction bases: 6.

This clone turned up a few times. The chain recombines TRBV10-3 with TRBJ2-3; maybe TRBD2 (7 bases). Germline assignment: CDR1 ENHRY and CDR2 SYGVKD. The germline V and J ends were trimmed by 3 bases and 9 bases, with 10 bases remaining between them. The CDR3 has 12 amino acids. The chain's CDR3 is CAISDAGATQYF. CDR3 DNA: TGTGCCATCAGTGATGCGGGGGCGACGCAGTATTTT.

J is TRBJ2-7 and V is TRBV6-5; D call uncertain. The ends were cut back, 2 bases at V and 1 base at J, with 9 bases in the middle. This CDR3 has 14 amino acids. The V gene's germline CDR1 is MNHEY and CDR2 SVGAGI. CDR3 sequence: CASSYIGSSYEQYF. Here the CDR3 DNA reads TGTGCCAGCAGTTACATAGGGTCTTCCTACGAGCAGTACTTC.

The CDR3 DNA sequence: TGCAGCGTCACGGTAGGGCCCAGAACGGATACGCAGTATTTT. Translated: CSVTVGPRTDTQYF. This chain uses TRBV29-1 with TRBJ2-3, with unresolved D. The V and J ends lost 6 bases and 6 bases respectively, with 19 bases between them. Germline V CDR1 and CDR2: SQVTM, ANQGSEA. This CDR3 has 14 residues.

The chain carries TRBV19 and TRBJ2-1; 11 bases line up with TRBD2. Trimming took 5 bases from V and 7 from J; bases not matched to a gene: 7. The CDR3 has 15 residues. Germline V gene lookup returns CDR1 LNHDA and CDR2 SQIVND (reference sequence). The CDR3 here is CASSPPSGRPNEQFF. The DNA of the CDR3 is TGTGCCAGTAGTCCCCCTAGCGGGAGGCCGAATGAGCAGTTCTTC.

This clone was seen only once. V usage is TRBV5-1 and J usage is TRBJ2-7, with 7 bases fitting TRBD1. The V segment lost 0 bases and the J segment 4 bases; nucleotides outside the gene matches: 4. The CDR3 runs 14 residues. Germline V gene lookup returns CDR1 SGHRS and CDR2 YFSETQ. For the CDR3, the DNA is TGCGCCAGCAGCTTGGAAGGGGGCAAGTACGAGCAGTACTTC. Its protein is CASSLEGGKYEQYF.

The DNA for the CDR3 is TGCAGCGTTGAGCGGGGCACAGATACGCAGTATTTT. Residues: CSVERGTDTQYF. The V gene is TRBV29-1, the J gene TRBJ2-3; tentative D call: TRBD2 (5 bases). The CDR3 covers 12 residues. From germline, CDR1 is SQVTM and CDR2 ANQGSEA. The V gene lost 3 bases and the J gene lost 1 base, with 5 bases spanning the gap.

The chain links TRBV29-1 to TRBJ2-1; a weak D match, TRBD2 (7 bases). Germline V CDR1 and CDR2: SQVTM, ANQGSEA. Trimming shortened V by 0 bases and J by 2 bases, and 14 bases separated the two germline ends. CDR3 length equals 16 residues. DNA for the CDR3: TGCAGCGTTGAAGACAAGGGGGGGTGGGCCTACAATGAGCAGTTCTTC. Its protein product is CSVEDKGGWAYNEQFF.